Listed below are T cell receptor beta chains from one sample, sequenced in a study of tumor and adjacent non-tumor tissue in lung cancer. TCRdb fed the multiplex PCR reads into MiXCR, producing one record per CDR3 protein. The data show about 68,000 distinct CDR3 sequences, with just under 60% seen just once and 20% to 25% held by the top ten. Sequenced: lung tumor tissue. All receptors derive from a man between 45 and 60 years old with non-small cell lung cancer. The CDR3 runs from the conserved cysteine through the conserved F or W.

j_gene: TRBJ2-1; v_gene: TRBV11-1; CDR3aa: CASGLERADNEQFF
j_gene: TRBJ2-3; v_gene: TRBV29-1; CDR3aa: CSVKSGITPRGDTQYF
j_gene: TRBJ1-5; v_gene: TRBV4-1; CDR3aa: CASSPSGDRNQSQHF
j_gene: TRBJ2-5; v_gene: TRBV7-9; CDR3aa: CASSLVLAALIQETQYF
j_gene: TRBJ2-1; v_gene: TRBV29-1; CDR3aa: CSVTGLAYNEQFF
j_gene: TRBJ1-1; v_gene: TRBV11-2; CDR3aa: CASSVDRYGTEAFF
j_gene: TRBJ2-5; v_gene: TRBV18; CDR3aa: CASSPNLVGSLETQYF
j_gene: TRBJ2-1; v_gene: TRBV11-3; CDR3aa: CASSLGSGSGYEQFF
j_gene: TRBJ2-5; v_gene: TRBV30; CDR3aa: CAWSVKSGETQYF
j_gene: TRBJ2-5; v_gene: TRBV7-9; CDR3aa: CASSSISSGLAEETQYF
j_gene: TRBJ1-1; v_gene: TRBV7-9; CDR3aa: CASSSSTAENTVAFF
j_gene: TRBJ2-6; v_gene: TRBV29-1; CDR3aa: CIVGELGGTNVVTF
j_gene: TRBJ2-5; v_gene: TRBV7-9; CDR3aa: CASSPGTSGGSQETQCF
j_gene: TRBJ2-3; v_gene: TRBV5-1; CDR3aa: CASSLRDLDTQYF
j_gene: TRBJ2-6; v_gene: TRBV4-2; CDR3aa: CASSQGPGVGDNVLTF
j_gene: TRBJ2-2; v_gene: TRBV29-1; CDR3aa: CSVERVGRGNTGELFF
j_gene: TRBJ2-3; v_gene: TRBV5-5; CDR3aa: CASSLGHHTDTQYF
j_gene: TRBJ2-1; v_gene: TRBV11-1; CDR3aa: CASSLEAGEKNEQFF
j_gene: TRBJ1-3; v_gene: TRBV5-1; CDR3aa: CASSLAPGAGNTIYF
j_gene: TRBJ2-7; v_gene: TRBV7-8; CDR3aa: CASSPVGIGYEQYF
j_gene: TRBJ2-3; v_gene: TRBV5-1; CDR3aa: CASSTVQGTDTQYF
j_gene: TRBJ2-1; v_gene: TRBV11-1; CDR3aa: CASSLSSGSYNEQFF
j_gene: TRBJ2-3; v_gene: TRBV6-5; CDR3aa: CASSYTPEGGSTDTHYF
j_gene: TRBJ2-7; v_gene: TRBV7-9; CDR3aa: CSSRRGNEQYF
j_gene: TRBJ2-5; v_gene: TRBV12-3/TRBV12-4; CDR3aa: CACRPDRGPGETQYF
j_gene: TRBJ2-7; v_gene: TRBV4-1; CDR3aa: CASSQEPGLTYEQYF
j_gene: TRBJ2-1; v_gene: TRBV20-1; CDR3aa: CSATFRGDYNEQFF
j_gene: TRBJ1-2; v_gene: TRBV30; CDR3aa: CAWSLQGRFYGYTF
j_gene: TRBJ2-5; v_gene: TRBV28; CDR3aa: CASFVSGGSETQYF
j_gene: TRBJ2-2; v_gene: TRBV12-3/TRBV12-4; CDR3aa: CASSFGGSGELYF
j_gene: TRBJ2-2; v_gene: TRBV6-6; CDR3aa: CASNPPRQGTNTVELFF
j_gene: TRBJ2-1; v_gene: TRBV20-1; CDR3aa: CSATSGGTVDEQFF
j_gene: TRBJ2-4; v_gene: TRBV20-1; CDR3aa: CSASDSPAKNIKYF
j_gene: TRBJ1-6; v_gene: TRBV6-6; CDR3aa: CASRQGQTNSPLHF
j_gene: TRBJ2-7; v_gene: TRBV20-1; CDR3aa: CGAYSGISYEQYF
j_gene: TRBJ1-2; v_gene: TRBV6-6; CDR3aa: CDSSYSQGTISLYGYTF
j_gene: TRBJ2-3; v_gene: TRBV10-3; CDR3aa: CTTGRVTDTQYF
j_gene: TRBJ1-2; v_gene: TRBV5-1; CDR3aa: CANSLVRGAPDGYTF
j_gene: TRBJ1-6; v_gene: TRBV20-1; CDR3aa: CSVPSGGAVNSPLHF
j_gene: TRBJ2-1; v_gene: TRBV10-1; CDR3aa: CASRSGLNGPNEQFF
j_gene: TRBJ2-3; v_gene: TRBV11-3; CDR3aa: CAGCLGTSGTDTQYF
j_gene: TRBJ2-5; v_gene: TRBV11-2; CDR3aa: CVGKENQETQYF
j_gene: TRBJ1-5; v_gene: TRBV20-1; CDR3aa: CSAPPQPDQPQHF
j_gene: TRBJ2-3; v_gene: TRBV5-1; CDR3aa: CACRLATSGVTDTQYF